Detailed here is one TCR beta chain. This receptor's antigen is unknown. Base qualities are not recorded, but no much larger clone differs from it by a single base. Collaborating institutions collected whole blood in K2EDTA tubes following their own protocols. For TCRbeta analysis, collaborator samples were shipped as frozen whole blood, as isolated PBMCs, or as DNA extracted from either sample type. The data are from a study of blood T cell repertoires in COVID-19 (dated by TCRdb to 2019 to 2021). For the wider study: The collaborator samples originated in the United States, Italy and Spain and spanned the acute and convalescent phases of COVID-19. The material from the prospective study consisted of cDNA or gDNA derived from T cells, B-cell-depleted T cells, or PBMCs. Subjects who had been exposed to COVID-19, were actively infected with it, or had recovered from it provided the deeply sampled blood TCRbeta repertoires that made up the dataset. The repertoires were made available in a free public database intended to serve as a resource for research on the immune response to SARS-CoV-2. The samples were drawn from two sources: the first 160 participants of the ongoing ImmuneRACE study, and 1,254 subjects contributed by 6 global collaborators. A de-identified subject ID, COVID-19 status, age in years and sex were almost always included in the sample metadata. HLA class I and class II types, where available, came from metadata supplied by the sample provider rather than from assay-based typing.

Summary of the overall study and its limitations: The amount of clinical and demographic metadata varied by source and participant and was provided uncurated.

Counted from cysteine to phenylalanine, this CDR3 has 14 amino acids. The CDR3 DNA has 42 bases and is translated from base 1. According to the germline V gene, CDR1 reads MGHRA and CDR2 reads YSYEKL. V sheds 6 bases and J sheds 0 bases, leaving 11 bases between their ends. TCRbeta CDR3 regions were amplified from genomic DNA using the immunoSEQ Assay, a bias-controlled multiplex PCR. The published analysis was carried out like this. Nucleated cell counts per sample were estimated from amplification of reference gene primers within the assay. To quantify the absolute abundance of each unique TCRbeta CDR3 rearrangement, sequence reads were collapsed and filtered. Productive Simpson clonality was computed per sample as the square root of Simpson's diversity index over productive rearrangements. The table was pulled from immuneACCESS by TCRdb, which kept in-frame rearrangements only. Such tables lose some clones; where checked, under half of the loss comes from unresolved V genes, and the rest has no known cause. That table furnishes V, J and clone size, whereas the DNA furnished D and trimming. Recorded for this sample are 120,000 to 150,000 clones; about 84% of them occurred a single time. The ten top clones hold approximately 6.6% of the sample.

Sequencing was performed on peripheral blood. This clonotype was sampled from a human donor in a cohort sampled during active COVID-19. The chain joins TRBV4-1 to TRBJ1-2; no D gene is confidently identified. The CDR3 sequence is CASSPQVANYGYTF. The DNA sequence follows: TGCGCCAGCAGTCCCCAGGTAGCTAACTATGGCTACACCTTC.